Following are 30 T cell receptor beta chains from one sample sequenced in a study of cytomegalovirus exposure and HLA in healthy donors. PCR primers comprised 60 Vbeta and 13 Jbeta primers. Only in-frame clones appear in the TCRdb table, and some are missing; sequencing was by immunoSEQ multiplex PCR. The data show some 110,000 clones, 70% to 80% seen once. Specimen: PBMCs. These receptors came from a man in his forties in good health and CMV-seronegative.

This chain uses TRBV7-8 with TRBJ2-7, with TRBD2 as a possible D gene (6 bases). This CDR3 contains 13 residues. Germline assignment: CDR1 SGHVS and CDR2 FQNEAQ. V was cut by 5 bases and J by 6 bases, with 14 bases left in between. CDR3 sequence reads: CASSPRSGGEQYF. CDR3 sequence (DNA): TGTGCCAGCAGCCCCCGTTCCGGGGGCGAGCAGTACTTC.

The chain has TRBV6-5 and TRBJ2-3; 10 nucleotides line up with TRBD2. Germline CDR1 MNHEY, CDR2 SVGAGI. This CDR3 is built from 15 residues. Trimming cost V 5 bases and J 3 bases; bases outside gene matches: 5. The CDR3 is CASSPVAGGTDTQYF. The CDR3 DNA sequence: TGTGCCAGCAGTCCGGTAGCGGGGGGTACAGATACGCAGTATTTT.

This clone was picked up a small number of times. The V gene is TRBV6-5, the J gene TRBJ1-2, with D perhaps matching TRBD1 (6 bases). The germline V gene encodes CDR1 MNHEY and CDR2 SVGAGI. CDR3 length equals 14 residues. V lost 7 bases and J 2 bases, leaving 14 bases between the germline ends. DNA for the CDR3: TGTGCCAGCAATACCGGGGGGCGGAACTATGGCTACACCTTC. Translating gives CASNTGGRNYGYTF.

V usage is TRBV29-1 and J usage is TRBJ1-4; TRBD1 is a possible D gene (6 bases). CDR1 and CDR2 from the germline V gene are SQVTM and ANQGSEA. The CDR3 length is 15 residues. The ends were cut back, 3 bases at V and 8 bases at J, with 19 bases in the middle. The CDR3 coding sequence is TGCAGCGTTGAGGTACAGGGAACCCGGACCGAAAAACTGTTTTTT. This sequence encodes CSVEVQGTRTEKLFF.

The chain uses TRBV30 and TRBJ2-6; TRBD1 aligns across 7 bases. V was pared by 5 bases and J by 4 bases, with 2 bases of the junction left unmatched. Germline V gene data show CDR1 as GTSNPN and CDR2 as SVGIG (reference sequence). The CDR3 sequence is 13 residues long. The CDR3 loop is CAWDRVGANVLTF. The CDR3 region has the DNA TGTGCCTGGGACAGGGTCGGGGCCAACGTCCTGACTTTC.

V usage is TRBV6-5 and J usage is TRBJ1-4, with D maybe TRBD1 (6 bases). Germline loops: CDR1 MNHEY, CDR2 SVGAGI. The CDR3 loop spans 14 amino acids. With 3 bases removed from V and 8 bases from J, the gap between germline ends came to 13 bases. The CDR3 DNA reads as TGTGCCAGCAGTTATAGGGAGCAGGGGGAAAAACTGTTTTTT. Translating gives CASSYREQGEKLFF.

The chain is built from TRBV6-6 and TRBJ2-5, with D maybe TRBD1 (6 bases). Germline V CDR1 and CDR2: MNHNY, SVGAGI (reference sequence). The CDR3 loop spans 15 amino acids. The V gene lost 5 bases and the J gene lost 0 bases, with 13 bases spanning the gap. The CDR3 here is CASSLGQTYQETQYF. The CDR3 DNA reads as TGTGCCAGCAGTCTCGGACAGACGTACCAAGAGACCCAGTACTTC.

This clone was counted between two and nine times. This chain uses TRBV5-6 with TRBJ1-4, with a tentative D call TRBD1 (5 bases). Germline V gene data show CDR1 as SGHDT and CDR2 as YYEEEE. V shed 0 bases and J shed 3 bases, with 9 bases lying between them. The CDR3 is 15 residues long. CDR3 in amino acids: CASSLVGGPNEKLFF. The DNA of the CDR3 is TGTGCCAGCAGCTTGGTGGGGGGACCTAATGAAAAACTGTTTTTT.

The chain is built from TRBV5-8 and TRBJ2-7, with D possibly TRBD1 on 5 matching bases. V was trimmed by 0 bases and J by 5 bases, leaving 15 bases between them. The CDR3 covers 15 residues. The germline gives CDR1 SGHTS, CDR2 YDEGEE. The CDR3 loop is CASSLAYWQGHEQYF. The CDR3 DNA reads TGTGCCAGCAGCTTGGCTTATTGGCAGGGCCACGAGCAGTACTTC.

The chain is built from TRBV13 and TRBJ2-7; 10 nucleotides align to TRBD1. Germline lookup yields CDR1 PRHDT and CDR2 FYEKMQ (reference sequence). With 0 bases clipped from V and 8 bases from J, the junction kept 10 bases outside the gene matches. There are 16 residues in the CDR3. The CDR3 reads CASSLGDRGPTVQQYF. The CDR3 coding sequence is TGTGCCAGCAGCTTAGGAGACAGGGGGCCGACAGTTCAGCAGTACTTC.

This clone was picked up one time. This sequence joins TRBV5-8 and TRBJ2-7, with 10 bases that match TRBD1. This CDR3 is 13 amino acids long. Germline loops: CDR1 SGHTS, CDR2 YDEGEE. After removal of 9 bases from V and 11 bases from J, the junction contained 14 bases not matched to a gene. The CDR3 nucleotides are TGTGCCACGGGGGGGACAGGGGTTGCCTTGGAGTACTTC. Translating gives CATGGTGVALEYF.

The chain recombines TRBV5-1 with TRBJ2-1, with TRBD2 identical over 9 bases. Germline V lookup: CDR1 SGHRS, CDR2 YFSETQ. The CDR3 length is 15 residues. Unmatched junction bases numbered 5, after V lost 4 bases and J lost 3 bases. This CDR3 reads CASSMTSGVYNEQFF. CDR3 DNA sequence: TGCGCCAGCAGCATGACTAGCGGAGTCTACAATGAGCAGTTCTTC.

In its sample, this clone was seen many times. The gene calls are TRBV6-1 and TRBJ2-2; perhaps TRBD2 as D (6 bases). The CDR3 covers 16 residues. The V gene's germline CDR1 is MNHNS and CDR2 SASEGT. Trimming cost V 4 bases and J 5 bases, with 17 bases left between them. CDR3 residues: CASSGHGGPQTGELFF. CDR3 DNA sequence: TGTGCCAGCAGTGGACACGGGGGACCGCAAACCGGGGAGCTGTTTTTT.

The chain carries TRBV7-2 and TRBJ1-6, with 8 bases identical to TRBD1. V lost 1 base to trimming and J lost 9 bases; unmatched junction nucleotides: 5. Germline CDR1 reads SGHTA; CDR2 reads FQGNSA. This CDR3 comprises 15 residues. The CDR3 loop is CASSLGQGAVSPLHF. In DNA, the CDR3 is TGTGCCAGCAGCTTAGGTCAGGGGGCAGTTTCACCCCTCCACTTT.

The gene calls are TRBV11-2 and TRBJ2-5; TRBD2 agrees at 8 bases. The length of the CDR3 is 15 residues. Unmatched junction bases numbered 6, after V lost 1 base and J lost 5 bases. Germline loops: CDR1 SGHAT, CDR2 FQNNGV. CDR3 coding DNA: TGTGCCAGCAGCTTAGTGGAGAGCGGGAGCGAGACCCAGTACTTC. It specifies CASSLVESGSETQYF.

The chain couples TRBV7-9 to TRBJ2-1; D call uncertain. The CDR3 has 13 amino acids. Germline V gene sequence: CDR1 SEHNR, CDR2 FQNEAQ (reference sequence). V was shortened by 1 base and J by 5 bases, with 6 bases between the two germline ends. The CDR3 region is CASSLVTHNEQFF. The CDR3 region has the DNA TGTGCCAGCAGCTTAGTTACACACAATGAGCAGTTCTTC. Looking up the rest from reference TRBV7-9 and TRBJ2-1 gives the full variable domain: DTGVSQNPRHKITKRGQNVTFRCDPISEHNRLYWYRQTLGQGPEFLTYFQNEAQLEKSRLLSDRFSAERPKGSFSTLEIQRTEQGDSAMYLCASSLVTHNEQFFGPGTRLTVL.

This sequence joins TRBV12-5 and TRBJ2-1; 7 bases line up with TRBD2. This CDR3 region has 15 residues. J was trimmed by 0 bases and V by 7 bases; bases with no gene match: 6. From germline, CDR1 is LGHNT and CDR2 FRNRAP. The CDR3 loop reads CASVQAGSSYNEQFF. For the CDR3, the DNA is TGTGCTAGTGTCCAAGCGGGGAGCTCCTACAATGAGCAGTTCTTC.

V and J are TRBV9 and TRBJ1-2; D possibly corresponds to TRBD1 (6 bases). Trimming removed 2 bases from V and 2 bases from J, with 16 bases in between. This CDR3 contains 16 residues. CDR1 is SGDLS, CDR2 YYNGEE, per germline. The CDR3 sequence is CASSVDRGGPNYGYTF. The CDR3 coding sequence is TGTGCCAGCAGCGTCGACCGGGGGGGGCCGAACTATGGCTACACCTTC. Together with reference TRBV9 and TRBJ1-2, the CDR3 gives the full variable domain: DSGVTQTPKHLITATGQRVTLRCSPRSGDLSVYWYQQSLDQGLQFLIQYYNGEERAKGNILERFSAQQFPDLHSELNLSSLELGDSALYFCASSVDRGGPNYGYTFGSGTRLTVV.

This clone showed up just a few times. The chain employs TRBV14 and TRBJ1-4; possible D gene TRBD1, 5 bases. Between the trimmed V and J ends, which lost 3 bases and 7 bases, there was a span of 9 bases. Germline CDR1 is SGHDN and CDR2 is FVKESK. CDR3 length equals 13 residues. The CDR3 nucleotides read TGTGCCAGCAGCCATCTGGGGGGTGAAAAACTGTTTTTT. It specifies CASSHLGGEKLFF.

As concerns this clone: The identical CDR3 is also encoded by other nucleotide sequences in the sample. The chain employs TRBV7-7 and TRBJ2-5; D not certain. The CDR3 covers 12 residues. CDR1 is SSHAT and CDR2 is FNYEAQ in the germline V gene (reference sequence). Trimming took 5 bases from V and 0 from J, leaving 4 bases between them. The CDR3 DNA follows: TGTGCCAGCAGCCCCGACCAAGAGACCCAGTACTTC. Protein product: CASSPDQETQYF.

This chain uses TRBV6-5 with TRBJ1-1, with no clear D. The CDR3 contains 15 residues. Per the germline V gene, CDR1 is MNHEY and CDR2 is SVGAGI. V lost 0 bases, J lost 0 bases, and 8 bases lay in between. The CDR3 spells CASSYSRNMNTEAFF. In DNA form, the CDR3 reads TGTGCCAGCAGTTACTCGAGGAACATGAACACTGAAGCTTTCTTT.

This chain links TRBV7-9 with TRBJ1-1, with TRBD1 as a possible D gene (6 bases). Trimming shortened V by 4 bases and J by 1 base, and 7 bases separated the two germline ends. This CDR3 region has 13 residues. The germline V gene encodes CDR1 SEHNR and CDR2 FQNEAQ (reference sequence). The CDR3 reads CASSWGQNTEAFF. CDR3 nucleotide sequence: TGTGCCAGCAGCTGGGGACAGAACACTGAAGCTTTCTTT.

This chain connects TRBV5-5 to TRBJ1-4; 7 bases fit TRBD1. V shed 4 bases, J shed 4 bases, and the junction held 4 bases outside the gene matches. This CDR3 spans 14 amino acids. CDR1 SGHKS and CDR2 YYEKEE come from the germline V gene (reference sequence). CDR3 coding DNA: TGTGCCAGCAGCGTAGGGACAGTTAATGAAAAACTGTTTTTT. Its protein product is CASSVGTVNEKLFF.

The rearrangement links TRBV30 to TRBJ1-1, with 11 bases identical to TRBD1. The CDR3 covers 14 residues. Trimming removed 2 bases from V and 5 bases from J; junction bases left unmatched: 4. From germline, CDR1 is GTSNPN and CDR2 SVGIG (reference sequence). CDR3 DNA sequence: TGTGCCTGGAGTAAAGGGACAGGGGGAACTGAAGCTTTCTTT. It encodes CAWSKGTGGTEAFF.

The genes are TRBV2 and TRBJ1-2; TRBD1 aligns across 7 bases. Germline CDR1 SNHLY, CDR2 FYNNEI. With V trimmed by 9 bases and J by 0 bases, 7 bases remained unmatched. The CDR3 is 14 residues long. The CDR3 reads CASIPGTANYGYTF. As DNA, the CDR3 is TGTGCCAGTATACCCGGGACAGCTAACTATGGCTACACCTTC.

Only a few counts were recorded for this clone. J is TRBJ2-3 and V is TRBV19; TRBD2 aligns across 10 bases. The CDR3 loop spans 16 amino acids. Germline CDR1 is LNHDA and CDR2 is SQIVND (reference sequence). V lost 3 bases, J lost 0 bases, and 3 bases stayed unmatched. CDR3 nucleotides: TGTGCCAGTAGTATTTTAGCGGGAGGTAGCACAGATACGCAGTATTTT. It yields the protein CASSILAGGSTDTQYF.

This clone was seen only a few times. V gene TRBV2 combines with J gene TRBJ2-7, with 9 positions matching TRBD1. The germline V gene has CDR1 SNHLY and CDR2 FYNNEI. The CDR3 spans 14 residues. The ends lost 4 bases at V and 2 bases at J; junction bases unmatched: 3. As DNA, the CDR3 is TGTGCCAGCAGTGTACGACAGGGGGCCTACGAGCAGTACTTC. Translating it yields CASSVRQGAYEQYF. Based on the CDR3 plus reference TRBV2 and TRBJ2-7, the full variable domain is EPEVTQTPSHQVTQMGQEVILRCVPISNHLYFYWYRQILGQKVEFLVSFYNNEISEKSEIFDDQFSVERPDGSNFTLKIRSTKLEDSAMYFCASSVRQGAYEQYFGPGTRLTVT.

The CDR3, as DNA: TGTGCCAGCAGTGAAGCGCTAAGGGGAAGACAGCCCCAGCATTTT. Translation: CASSEALRGRQPQHF. The genes are TRBV2 and TRBJ1-5; the D gene is possibly TRBD1 (5 bases). The V gene lost 0 bases and the J gene lost 7 bases, with 13 bases spanning the gap. CDR3 length equals 15 residues. From germline, CDR1 is SNHLY and CDR2 FYNNEI.

CDR3 amino acids: CASMKGTYEQYF. CDR3 DNA sequence: TGTGCCAGCATGAAGGGGACCTACGAGCAGTACTTC. The J gene is TRBJ2-7, the V gene TRBV28; D may be TRBD1 (5 bases). Between the trimmed V and J ends, which lost 7 bases and 2 bases, there was a span of 9 bases. Germline CDR1 MDHEN, CDR2 SYDVKM. The CDR3 has 12 residues.

The chain recombines TRBV27 with TRBJ2-1, with TRBD2 matching over 8 bases. V shed 3 bases and J 2 bases; nucleotides not matched to a gene: 3. Germline V gene data show CDR1 as MNHEY and CDR2 as SMNVEV (reference sequence). The CDR3 is 15 amino acids. The CDR3 is CASSFSGNPYNEQFF. The CDR3 DNA follows: TGTGCCAGCAGTTTTAGCGGGAACCCCTACAATGAGCAGTTCTTC.